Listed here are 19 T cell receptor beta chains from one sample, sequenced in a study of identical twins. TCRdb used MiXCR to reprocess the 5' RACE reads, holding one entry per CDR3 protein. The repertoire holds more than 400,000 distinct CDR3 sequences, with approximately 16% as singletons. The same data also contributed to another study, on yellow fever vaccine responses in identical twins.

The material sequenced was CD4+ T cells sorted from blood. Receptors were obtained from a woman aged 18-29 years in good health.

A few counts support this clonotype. CDR3 sequence (DNA): TGTGCCAGCAGTTCACTGGGACTAGCGGAACTCACAGATACGCAGTATTTT. It encodes CASSSLGLAELTDTQYF. This chain links TRBV28 with TRBJ2-3; TRBD2 matches 11 bases. Per the germline V gene, CDR1 is MDHEN and CDR2 is SYDVKM. CDR3 size: 17 residues. The junction had 8 bases not matched to a gene; V was cut back by 4 bases and J by 2 bases.

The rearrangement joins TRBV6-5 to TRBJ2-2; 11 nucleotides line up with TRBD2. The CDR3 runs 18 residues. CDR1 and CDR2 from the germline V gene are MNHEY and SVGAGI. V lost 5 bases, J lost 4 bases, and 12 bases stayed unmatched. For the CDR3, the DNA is TGTGCCAGCAGTCCCTCGGCGGGACTAGCGGCTTCCACCGGGGAGCTGTTTTTT. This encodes CASSPSAGLAASTGELFF.

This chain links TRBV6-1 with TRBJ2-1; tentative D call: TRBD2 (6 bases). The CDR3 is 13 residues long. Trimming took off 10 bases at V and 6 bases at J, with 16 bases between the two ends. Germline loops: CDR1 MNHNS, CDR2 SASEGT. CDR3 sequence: CATRGRLSNEQFF. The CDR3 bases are TGTGCCACCCGGGGGAGACTTTCCAATGAGCAGTTCTTC.

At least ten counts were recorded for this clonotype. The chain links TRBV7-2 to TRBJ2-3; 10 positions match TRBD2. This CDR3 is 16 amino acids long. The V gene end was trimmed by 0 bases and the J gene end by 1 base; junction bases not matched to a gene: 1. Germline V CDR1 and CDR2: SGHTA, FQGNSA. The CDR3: CASSLAGTSGTDTQYF. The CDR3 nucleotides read TGTGCCAGCAGCTTAGCAGGGACTAGCGGCACAGATACGCAGTATTTT.

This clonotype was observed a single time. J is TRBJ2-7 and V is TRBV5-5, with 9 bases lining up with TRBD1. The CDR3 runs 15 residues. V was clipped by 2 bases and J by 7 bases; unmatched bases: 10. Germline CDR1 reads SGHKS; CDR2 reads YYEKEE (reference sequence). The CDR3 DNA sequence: TGTGCCAGCAGCTTTGGGGGGACAGGGCGGTTAGAGCAGTACTTC. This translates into CASSFGGTGRLEQYF.

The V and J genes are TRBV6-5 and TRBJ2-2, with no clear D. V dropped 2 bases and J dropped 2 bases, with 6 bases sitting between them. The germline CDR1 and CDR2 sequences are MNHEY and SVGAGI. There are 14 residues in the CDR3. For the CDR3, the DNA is TGTGCCAGCAGTTACACGCCAAACACCGGGGAGCTGTTTTTT. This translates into CASSYTPNTGELFF.

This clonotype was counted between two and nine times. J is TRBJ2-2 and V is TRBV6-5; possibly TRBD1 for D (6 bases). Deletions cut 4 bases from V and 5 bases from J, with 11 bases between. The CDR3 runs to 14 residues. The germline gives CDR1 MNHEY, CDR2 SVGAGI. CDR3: CASSFQGLTGELFF. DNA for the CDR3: TGTGCCAGCAGTTTCCAGGGGTTGACCGGGGAGCTGTTTTTT.

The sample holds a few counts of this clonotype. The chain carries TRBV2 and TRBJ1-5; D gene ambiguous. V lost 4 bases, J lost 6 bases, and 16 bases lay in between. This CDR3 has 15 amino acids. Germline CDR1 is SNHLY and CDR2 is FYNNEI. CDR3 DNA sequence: TGTGCCAGCAGTGGGTCCCCACAGAGTGGTCAGCCCCAGCATTTT. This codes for CASSGSPQSGQPQHF. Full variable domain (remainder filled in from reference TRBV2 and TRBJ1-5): EPEVTQTPSHQVTQMGQEVILRCVPISNHLYFYWYRQILGQKVEFLVSFYNNEISEKSEIFDDQFSVERPDGSNFTLKIRSTKLEDSAMYFCASSGSPQSGQPQHFGDGTRLSIL.

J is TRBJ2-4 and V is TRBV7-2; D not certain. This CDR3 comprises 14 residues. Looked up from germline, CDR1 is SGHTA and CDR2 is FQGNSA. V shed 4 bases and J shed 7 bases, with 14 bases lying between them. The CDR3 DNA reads TGTGCCAGCAGCTCCCCGGCGGCCGGGAACATTCAGTACTTC. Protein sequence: CASSSPAAGNIQYF.

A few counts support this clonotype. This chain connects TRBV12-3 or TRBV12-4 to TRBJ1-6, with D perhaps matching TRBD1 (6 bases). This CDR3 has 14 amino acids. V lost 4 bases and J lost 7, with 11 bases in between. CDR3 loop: CASSSTGGNSPLHF. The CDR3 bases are TGTGCCAGCAGTTCGACAGGAGGGAATTCACCCCTCCACTTT.

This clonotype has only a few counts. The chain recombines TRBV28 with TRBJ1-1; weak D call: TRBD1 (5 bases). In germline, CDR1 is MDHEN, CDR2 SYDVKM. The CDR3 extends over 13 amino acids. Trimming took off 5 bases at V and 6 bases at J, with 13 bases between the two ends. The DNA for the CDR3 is TGTGCCAGCAGTATTCGCGGCAGGGCTGAAGCTTTCTTT. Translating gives CASSIRGRAEAFF.

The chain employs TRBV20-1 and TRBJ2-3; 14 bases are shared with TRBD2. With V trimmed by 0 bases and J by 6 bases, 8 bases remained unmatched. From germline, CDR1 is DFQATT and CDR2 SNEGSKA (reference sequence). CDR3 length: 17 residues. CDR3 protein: CSARDQTSGGAWDTQYF. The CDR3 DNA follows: TGCAGTGCTAGAGATCAGACTAGCGGGGGGGCGTGGGATACGCAGTATTTT.

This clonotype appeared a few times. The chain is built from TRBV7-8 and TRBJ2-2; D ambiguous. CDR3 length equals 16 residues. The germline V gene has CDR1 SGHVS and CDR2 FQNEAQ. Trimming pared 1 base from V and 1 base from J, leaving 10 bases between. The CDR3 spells CASSLVGVGNTGELFF. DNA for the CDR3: TGTGCCAGCAGCTTAGTTGGGGTGGGGAACACCGGGGAGCTGTTTTTT.

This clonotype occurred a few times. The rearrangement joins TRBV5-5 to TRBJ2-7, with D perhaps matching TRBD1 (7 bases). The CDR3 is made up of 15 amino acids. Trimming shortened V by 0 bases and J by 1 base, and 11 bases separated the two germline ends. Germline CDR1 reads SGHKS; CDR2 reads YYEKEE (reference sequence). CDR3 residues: CASSLDRGLSYEQYF. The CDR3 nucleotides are TGTGCCAGCAGCTTGGACAGGGGACTTTCCTACGAGCAGTACTTC.

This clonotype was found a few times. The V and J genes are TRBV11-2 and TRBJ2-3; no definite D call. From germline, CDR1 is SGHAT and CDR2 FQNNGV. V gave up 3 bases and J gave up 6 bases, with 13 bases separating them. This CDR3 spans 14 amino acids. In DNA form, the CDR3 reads TGTGCCAGCAGCTTTACCGAAATCCGGGATACGCAGTATTTT. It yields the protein CASSFTEIRDTQYF.

The CDR3 sequence: CSARDTGRAGGELFF. DNA of the CDR3: TGCAGTGCTAGAGATACCGGGAGGGCCGGCGGGGAGCTGTTTTTT. The V gene is TRBV20-1, the J gene TRBJ2-2, with 8 bases identical to TRBD2. The CDR3 has 15 residues. The germline V gene has CDR1 DFQATT and CDR2 SNEGSKA (reference sequence). Losses at the gene ends were 0 bases for V and 7 bases for J; bases not matched to a gene: 7.

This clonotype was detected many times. CDR3 loop: CASSLDGQGLYNEQFF. In DNA form, the CDR3 reads TGTGCCAGCAGTCTCGACGGACAGGGACTATACAATGAGCAGTTCTTC. The chain links TRBV12-3 or TRBV12-4 to TRBJ2-1, with D possibly TRBD1 on 8 matching bases. The CDR3 has 16 residues. V lost 5 bases, J lost 4 bases, and 18 bases lay in between.

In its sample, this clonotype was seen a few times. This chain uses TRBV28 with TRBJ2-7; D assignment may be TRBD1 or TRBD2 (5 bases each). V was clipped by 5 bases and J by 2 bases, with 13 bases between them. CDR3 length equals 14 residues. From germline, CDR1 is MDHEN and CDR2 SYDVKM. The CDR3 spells CASSPGTATYEQYV. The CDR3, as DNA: TGTGCCAGCAGTCCCGGGACGGCTACCTACGAGCAGTACGTC.

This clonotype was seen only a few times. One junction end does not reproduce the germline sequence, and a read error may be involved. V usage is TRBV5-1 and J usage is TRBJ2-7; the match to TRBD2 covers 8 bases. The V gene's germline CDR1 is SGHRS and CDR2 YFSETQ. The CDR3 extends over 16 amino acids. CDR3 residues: CASSSAGGLGSFEQYF. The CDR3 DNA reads TGCGCCAGCAGCTCGGCGGGGGGATTGGGGTCCTTCGAGCAGTACTTC.